The 13 T cell receptor beta chains reported below all come from one sample, sequenced in a study of response to subunit inactivated influenza vaccine. One entry per CDR3 protein results from TCRdb running MiXCR on the RT-PCR reads. The profile shows hundreds of thousands of distinct CDR3 sequences, approximately 15% of them singletons. This specimen consisted of PBMCs from blood, obtained roughly 13 days after vaccination. The receptors here all came from a man aged 50-59 years who received an inactivated influenza vaccine.

The V call is TRBV5-1, the J call TRBJ1-1; D call uncertain. Looked up from germline, CDR1 is SGHRS and CDR2 is YFSETQ. This CDR3 region has 14 residues. The ends were cut back, 4 bases at V and 4 bases at J, with 14 bases in the middle. As DNA, the CDR3 is TGCGCCAGCAGCGTAACGTCAAGGGCCACTGAAGCTTTCTTT. Protein product: CASSVTSRATEAFF. The variable domain in full, with the rest retrieved from reference TRBV5-1 and TRBJ1-1, is KAGVTQTPRYLIKTRGQQVTLSCSPISGHRSVSWYQQTPGQGLQFLFEYFSETQRNKGNFPGRFSGRQFSNSRSEMNVSTLELGDSALYLCASSVTSRATEAFFGQGTRLTVV.

This clonotype has only one observation. The chain joins TRBV11-1 to TRBJ2-1; 11 bases agree with TRBD2. The V segment lost 6 bases and the J segment 9 bases; nucleotides outside the gene matches: 10. CDR1 and CDR2 (germline): SGHAT, FQDESV (reference sequence). The CDR3 extends over 15 amino acids. The CDR3 coding sequence is TGTGCCAGCAGTTATTTTAGCGGGGGGGCCGCTGAGCAGTTCTTC. It specifies CASSYFSGGAAEQFF.

The V and J genes are TRBV15 and TRBJ2-1; no reliable D call. This CDR3 region has 14 residues. The germline V and J ends were trimmed by 3 bases and 7 bases, with 13 bases remaining between them. The V gene's germline CDR1 is LNHNV and CDR2 YYDKDF (reference sequence). The CDR3 sequence is CATSRLVQGNEQFF. CDR3 DNA sequence: TGTGCCACCAGCAGGCTGGTCCAAGGAAATGAGCAGTTCTTC.

This clonotype occurred a few times. This CDR3 is CASSYRGQGLYNEQFF. CDR3 in DNA: TGTGCCAGCAGTTATAGAGGACAGGGGCTTTACAATGAGCAGTTCTTC. The genes are TRBV6-5 and TRBJ2-1, with 9 bases aligning to TRBD1. V dropped 3 bases and J dropped 4; count of bases not matched to a gene: 7. The germline V gene has CDR1 MNHEY and CDR2 SVGAGI. This CDR3 is built from 16 residues.

This clonotype was counted many times. The gene calls are TRBV7-9 and TRBJ2-3; D might be TRBD1 or TRBD2, each matching 5 bases. With 5 bases removed from V and 6 bases from J, the gap between germline ends came to 18 bases. Germline V CDR1 and CDR2: SEHNR, FQNEAQ (reference sequence). The length of the CDR3 is 15 residues. The CDR3 loop reads CASSALASGTDTQYF. Here the CDR3 DNA reads TGTGCCAGCAGCGCGCTAGCATCGGGGACGGATACGCAGTATTTT. The full variable domain, rest sourced from reference TRBV7-9 and TRBJ2-3, is DTGVSQNPRHKITKRGQNVTFRCDPISEHNRLYWYRQTLGQGPEFLTYFQNEAQLEKSRLLSDRFSAERPKGSFSTLEIQRTEQGDSAMYLCASSALASGTDTQYFGPGTRLTVL.

This clonotype has ten or more counts. The rearrangement links TRBV20-1 to TRBJ2-7; the D gene could be TRBD1 or TRBD2 (5 bases each). Trimming removed 0 bases at V and 0 bases at J, with 15 bases between. The CDR3 runs to 16 residues. Germline loops: CDR1 DFQATT, CDR2 SNEGSKA (reference sequence). The CDR3 here is CSARDVSGTNSYEQYF. The CDR3 nucleotides read TGCAGTGCTAGAGATGTGTCGGGGACCAACTCCTACGAGCAGTACTTC.

The chain has TRBV12-3 or TRBV12-4 and TRBJ2-1; tentatively, D is TRBD1 or TRBD2 (6 bases each). Trimming cost V 0 bases and J 6 bases, with 12 bases left between them. This CDR3 has 15 residues. The DNA for the CDR3 is TGTGCCAGCAGTTTAGCGGGGGGCACGTTCAATGAGCAGTTCTTC. Translation: CASSLAGGTFNEQFF.

This clonotype was seen a few times. The V and J genes are TRBV3-1 and TRBJ1-5; 7 bases line up with TRBD1. This CDR3 spans 14 amino acids. V shed 2 bases and J 5 bases; nucleotides not matched to a gene: 3. Per the germline V gene, CDR1 is LGHDT and CDR2 is YNNKEL (reference sequence). CDR3 residues: CASSQNRGYQPQHF. CDR3 DNA: TGTGCCAGCAGCCAAAACAGGGGATATCAGCCCCAGCATTTT.

This clonotype has more than one count but fewer than ten. The chain joins TRBV20-1 to TRBJ1-1; D gene uncertain. V dropped 3 bases and J dropped 2 bases, with 10 bases sitting between them. CDR3 length: 13 amino acids. Germline CDR1 DFQATT, CDR2 SNEGSKA (reference sequence). CDR3: CSARRQVNTEAFF. The CDR3 nucleotides read TGCAGTGCTAGGCGGCAGGTAAACACTGAAGCTTTCTTT.

This clonotype was counted between two and nine times. The chain carries TRBV5-1 and TRBJ2-5; 10 nucleotides agree with TRBD1. Per the germline V gene, CDR1 is SGHRS and CDR2 is YFSETQ. The ends lost 0 bases at V and 3 bases at J; junction bases unmatched: 2. This CDR3 has 15 residues. In nucleotides, the CDR3 is TGCGCCAGCAGCTTGGGAGGGACAGGGGAAGAGACCCAGTACTTC. Encoded protein: CASSLGGTGEETQYF.

CDR3 sequence reads: CASSFPGQAGYEQYF. The CDR3 nucleotides are TGTGCCAGCAGTTTCCCCGGACAGGCGGGCTACGAGCAGTACTTC. The chain is built from TRBV28 and TRBJ2-7; TRBD1 matches 7 bases. Germline loops: CDR1 MDHEN, CDR2 SYDVKM. CDR3 length equals 15 residues. V was pared by 3 bases and J by 3 bases, with 8 bases of the junction left unmatched.

The chain has TRBV20-1 and TRBJ1-3; maybe TRBD1 (6 bases). CDR3 length: 14 residues. Trimming stripped 4 bases from V and 1 base from J, with 11 bases between. Looked up from germline, CDR1 is DFQATT and CDR2 is SNEGSKA (reference sequence). CDR3 amino acids: CSATQGHSGNTIYF. CDR3 DNA: TGCAGTGCTACACAGGGCCATTCTGGAAACACCATATATTTT.

This clonotype came up many times. The chain uses TRBV12-3 or TRBV12-4 and TRBJ2-5; D assignment may be TRBD1 or TRBD2 (6 bases each). Trimming stripped 3 bases from V and 1 base from J, with 9 bases between. The CDR3 has 14 residues. The DNA of the CDR3 is TGTGCCAGCAGTTTTTCGGGGGCCCAAGAGACCCAGTACTTC. Protein: CASSFSGAQETQYF.